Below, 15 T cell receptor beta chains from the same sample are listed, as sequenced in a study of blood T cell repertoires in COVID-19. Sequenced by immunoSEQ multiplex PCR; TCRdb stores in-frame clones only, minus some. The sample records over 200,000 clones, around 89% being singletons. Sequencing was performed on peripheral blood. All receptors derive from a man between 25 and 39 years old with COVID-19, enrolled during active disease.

This chain's CDR3 is CASSPGTGRREQYF. CDR3 in DNA: TGTGCCAGCAGCCCCGGGACAGGGCGACGCGAGCAGTACTTC. The chain employs TRBV5-6 and TRBJ2-7, with TRBD1 matching over 9 bases. The V segment lost 4 bases and the J segment 6 bases; nucleotides outside the gene matches: 8. The CDR3 spans 14 residues. Germline CDR1 SGHDT, CDR2 YYEEEE.

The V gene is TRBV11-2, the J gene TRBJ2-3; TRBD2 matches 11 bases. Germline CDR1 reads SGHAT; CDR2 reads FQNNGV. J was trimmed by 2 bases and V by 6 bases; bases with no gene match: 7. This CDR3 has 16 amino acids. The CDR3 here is CASRQMTSGDTDTQYF. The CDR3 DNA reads TGTGCCAGCAGACAAATGACTAGCGGGGACACAGATACGCAGTATTTT.

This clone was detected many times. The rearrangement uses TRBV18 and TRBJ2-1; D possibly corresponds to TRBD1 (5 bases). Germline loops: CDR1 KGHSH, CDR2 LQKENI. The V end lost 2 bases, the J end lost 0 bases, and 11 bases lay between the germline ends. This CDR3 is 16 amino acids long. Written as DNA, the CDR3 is TGTGCCAGCTCACCAAACAGGCTTAGCTCCTACAATGAGCAGTTCTTC. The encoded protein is CASSPNRLSSYNEQFF.

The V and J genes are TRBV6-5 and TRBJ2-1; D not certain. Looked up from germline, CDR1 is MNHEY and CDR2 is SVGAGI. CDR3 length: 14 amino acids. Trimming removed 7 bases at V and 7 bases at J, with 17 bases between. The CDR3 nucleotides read TGTGCCAGCACCACCCCCTCTCGCGGTAATGAGCAGTTCTTC. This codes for CASTTPSRGNEQFF.

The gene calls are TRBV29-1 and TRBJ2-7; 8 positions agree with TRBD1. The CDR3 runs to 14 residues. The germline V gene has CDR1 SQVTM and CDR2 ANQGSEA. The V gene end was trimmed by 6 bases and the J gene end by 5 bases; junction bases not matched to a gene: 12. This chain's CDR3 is CSVVRQGRSDEQYF. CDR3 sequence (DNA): TGCAGCGTGGTCAGACAGGGGCGATCGGACGAGCAGTACTTC.

The CDR3 DNA is TGTGCCAGCAGTGAAGAAGTCAGAAATGAAAAACTGTTTTTT. Amino acids: CASSEEVRNEKLFF. This chain joins TRBV2 and TRBJ1-4; no firm D call. CDR3 length equals 14 residues. The ends were cut back, 1 base at V and 5 bases at J, with 8 bases in the middle. Germline V gene sequence: CDR1 SNHLY, CDR2 FYNNEI.

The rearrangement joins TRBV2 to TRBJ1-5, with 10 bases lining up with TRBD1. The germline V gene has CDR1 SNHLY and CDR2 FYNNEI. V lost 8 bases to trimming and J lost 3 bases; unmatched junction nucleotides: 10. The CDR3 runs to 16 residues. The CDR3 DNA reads TGTGCCAGCCTCCGGGACAGGGGAAGAGACAATCAGCCCCAGCATTTT. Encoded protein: CASLRDRGRDNQPQHF. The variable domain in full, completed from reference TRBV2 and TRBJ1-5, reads EPEVTQTPSHQVTQMGQEVILRCVPISNHLYFYWYRQILGQKVEFLVSFYNNEISEKSEIFDDQFSVERPDGSNFTLKIRSTKLEDSAMYFCASLRDRGRDNQPQHFGDGTRLSIL.

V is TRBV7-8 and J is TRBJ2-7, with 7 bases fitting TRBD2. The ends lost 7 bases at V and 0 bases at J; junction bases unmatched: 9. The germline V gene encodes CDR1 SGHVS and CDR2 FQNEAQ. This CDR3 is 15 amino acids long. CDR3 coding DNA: TGTGCCAGCACCCCAACGGGGGGAACCTCCTACGAGCAGTACTTC. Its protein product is CASTPTGGTSYEQYF.

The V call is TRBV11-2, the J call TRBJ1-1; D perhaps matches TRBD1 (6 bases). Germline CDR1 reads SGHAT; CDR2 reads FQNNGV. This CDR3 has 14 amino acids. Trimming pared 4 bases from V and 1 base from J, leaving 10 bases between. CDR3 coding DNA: TGTGCCAGCAGCTCAGGGGACCGGAACACTGAAGCTTTCTTT. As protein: CASSSGDRNTEAFF.

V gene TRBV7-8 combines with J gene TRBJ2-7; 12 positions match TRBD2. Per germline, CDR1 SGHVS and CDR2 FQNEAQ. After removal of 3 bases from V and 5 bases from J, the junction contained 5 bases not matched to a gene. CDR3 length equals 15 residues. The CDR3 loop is CASSFWTSGNHEQYF. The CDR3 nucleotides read TGTGCCAGCAGCTTTTGGACTAGCGGGAACCACGAGCAGTACTTC.

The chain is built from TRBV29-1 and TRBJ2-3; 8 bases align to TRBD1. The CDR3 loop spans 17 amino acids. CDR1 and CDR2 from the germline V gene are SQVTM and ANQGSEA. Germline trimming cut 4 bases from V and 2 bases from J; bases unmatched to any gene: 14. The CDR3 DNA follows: TGCAGCGTTGGGCCCGGTCTAGCAGGGGGCCTCACAGATACGCAGTATTTT. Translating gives CSVGPGLAGGLTDTQYF.

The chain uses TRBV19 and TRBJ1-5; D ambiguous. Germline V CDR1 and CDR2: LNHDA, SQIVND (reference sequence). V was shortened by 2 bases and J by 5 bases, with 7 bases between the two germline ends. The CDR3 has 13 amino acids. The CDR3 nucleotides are TGTGCCAGTAGTATAAGAGGCGATCAGCCCCAGCATTTT. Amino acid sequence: CASSIRGDQPQHF.

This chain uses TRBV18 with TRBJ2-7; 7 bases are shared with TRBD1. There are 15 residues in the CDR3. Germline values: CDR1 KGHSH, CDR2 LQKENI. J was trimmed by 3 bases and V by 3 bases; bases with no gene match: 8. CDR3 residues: CASSPDLGQYYEQYF. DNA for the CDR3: TGTGCCAGCTCACCGGATTTGGGACAGTACTACGAGCAGTACTTC. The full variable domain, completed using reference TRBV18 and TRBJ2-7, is NAGVMQNPRHLVRRRGQEARLRCSPMKGHSHVYWYRQLPEEGLKFMVYLQKENIIDESGMPKERFSAEFPKEGPSILRIQQVVRGDSAAYFCASSPDLGQYYEQYFGPGTRLTVT.

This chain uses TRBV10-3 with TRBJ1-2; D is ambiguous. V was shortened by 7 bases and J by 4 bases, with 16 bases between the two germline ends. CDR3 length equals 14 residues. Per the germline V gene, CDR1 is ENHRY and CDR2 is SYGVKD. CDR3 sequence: CAITNTGGVYGYTF. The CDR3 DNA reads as TGTGCCATCACTAACACCGGCGGGGTCTATGGCTACACCTTC.

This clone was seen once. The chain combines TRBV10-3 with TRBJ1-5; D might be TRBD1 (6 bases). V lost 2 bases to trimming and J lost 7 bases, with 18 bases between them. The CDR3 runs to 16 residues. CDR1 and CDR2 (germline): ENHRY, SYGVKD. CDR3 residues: CAISEVGAGWAQPQHF. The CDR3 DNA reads TGTGCCATCAGTGAGGTGGGGGCCGGATGGGCCCAGCCCCAGCATTTT.